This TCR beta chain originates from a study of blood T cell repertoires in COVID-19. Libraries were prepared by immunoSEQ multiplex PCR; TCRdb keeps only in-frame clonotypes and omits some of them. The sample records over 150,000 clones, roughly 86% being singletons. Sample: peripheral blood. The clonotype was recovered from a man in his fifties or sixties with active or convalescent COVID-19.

Here the CDR3 reads CASSLSGNQPQHF. Here the CDR3 DNA reads TGTGCCAGCAGTTTGTCGGGGAATCAGCCCCAGCATTTT. The chain is built from TRBV27 and TRBJ1-5; no definite D call. This CDR3 comprises 13 residues. Germline CDR1 and CDR2: MNHEY and SMNVEV (reference sequence). Between the trimmed V and J ends, which lost 3 bases and 4 bases, there was a span of 7 bases.